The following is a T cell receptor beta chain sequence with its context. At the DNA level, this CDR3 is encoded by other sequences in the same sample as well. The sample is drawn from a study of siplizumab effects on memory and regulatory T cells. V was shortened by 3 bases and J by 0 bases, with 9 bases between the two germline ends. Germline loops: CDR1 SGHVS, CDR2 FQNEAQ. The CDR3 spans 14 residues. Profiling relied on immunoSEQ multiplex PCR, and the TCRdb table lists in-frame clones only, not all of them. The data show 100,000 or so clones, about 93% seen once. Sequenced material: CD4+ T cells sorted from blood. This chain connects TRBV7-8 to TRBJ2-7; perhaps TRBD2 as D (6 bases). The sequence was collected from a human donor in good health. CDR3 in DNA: TGTGCCAGCAGCTTTACCGGGGGCTCCTACGAGCAGTACTTC. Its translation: CASSFTGGSYEQYF.